What follows is one T cell receptor beta chain and its context. Its antigen is unknown. The table came from immunoSEQ multiplex PCR; TCRdb's copy has only in-frame clones and leaves some out. Found here are around 120,000 clones, over 80% of them singletons; the top ten hold approximately 1%. The entry originates in a study of T cell responses to AZD1222 COVID-19 vaccine. Study results and limitations: Across the whole spike, CD4 TCRs peaked at regions 160-218 and 743-854. White British ancestry dominated among donors, who included more females, and clonal diversity was possibly underestimated.

The germline V gene has CDR1 MNHNY and CDR2 SVGAGI (reference sequence). The CDR3 covers 12 residues. The germline V and J ends were trimmed by 3 bases and 5 bases, with 5 bases remaining between them. The sequencing here drew on peripheral blood, taken on day 0 of AZD1222 vaccination. The chain recombines TRBV6-6 with TRBJ1-5; D remains unclear. The sequence came from an adult in good health. This CDR3 reads CASSYQDQPQHF. The CDR3 DNA reads TGTGCCAGCAGTTATCAGGATCAGCCCCAGCATTTT.